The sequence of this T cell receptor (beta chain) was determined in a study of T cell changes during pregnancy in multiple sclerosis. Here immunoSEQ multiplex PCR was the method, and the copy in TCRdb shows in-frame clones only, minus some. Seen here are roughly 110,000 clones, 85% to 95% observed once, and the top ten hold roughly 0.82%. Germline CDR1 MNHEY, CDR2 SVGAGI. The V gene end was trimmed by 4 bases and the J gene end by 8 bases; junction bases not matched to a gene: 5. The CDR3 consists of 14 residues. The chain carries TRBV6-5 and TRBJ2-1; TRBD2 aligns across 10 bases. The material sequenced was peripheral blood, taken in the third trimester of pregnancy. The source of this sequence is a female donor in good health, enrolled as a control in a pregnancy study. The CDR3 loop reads CASSSVAGGYEQFF. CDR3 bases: TGTGCCAGCAGTTCCGTAGCGGGGGGCTATGAGCAGTTCTTC.